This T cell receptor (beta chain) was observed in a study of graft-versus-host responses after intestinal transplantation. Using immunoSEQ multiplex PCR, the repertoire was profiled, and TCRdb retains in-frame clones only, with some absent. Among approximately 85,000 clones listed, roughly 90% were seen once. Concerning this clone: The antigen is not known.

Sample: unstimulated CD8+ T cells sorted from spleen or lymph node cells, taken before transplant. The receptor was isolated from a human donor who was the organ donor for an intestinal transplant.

CDR3 loop: CASSYSRQGFGHGYTF. As DNA, the CDR3 is TGTGCCAGCAGTTACTCACGTCAAGGGTTCGGTCATGGCTACACCTTC. The genes are TRBV6-5 and TRBJ1-2; D not resolved. From germline, CDR1 is MNHEY and CDR2 SVGAGI. CDR3 length: 16 amino acids. The V end was cut by 0 bases, the J end by 6 bases, with 17 bases between.